Below are 18 T cell receptor beta chains sequenced from a single sample in a study of T-cell reconstitution after alpha-beta-depleted transplantation in children. The authors prepared the TCRbeta library with unique molecular identifiers. TCRdb reprocessed the PCR reads with MiXCR, giving one entry per CDR3 protein. The table includes just over 200,000 distinct CDR3 sequences, 7% to 9% detected once. Specimen: PBMCs, mostly from graft donor cells, collected 360 days after TCRalphabeta/CD19-depleted stem cell transplant. The source of these receptors is a male patient between 2 and 9 years old who had a stem cell transplant for acute myeloid leukemia, so the T cells may come from the graft donor.

This clonotype appeared many times. This chain uses TRBV5-1 with TRBJ2-5; perhaps D is TRBD1 or TRBD2 (5 bases each). The V gene lost 1 base and the J gene lost 2 bases, with 15 bases spanning the gap. The CDR3 spans 16 residues. Germline loops: CDR1 SGHRS, CDR2 YFSETQ. CDR3 coding DNA: TGCGCCAGCAGCTTGCTGCAGGGTGGGGGTCAAGAGACCCAGTACTTC. This gives the protein CASSLLQGGGQETQYF.

CDR3 residues: CASSLPSGGTGELFF. The CDR3 DNA reads as TGTGCCAGCAGCTTGCCTAGCGGGGGTACGGGGGAGCTGTTTTTT. The rearrangement joins TRBV7-8 to TRBJ2-2, with 10 bases identical to TRBD2. J gave up 8 bases and V 3 bases, and 6 bases lay outside the gene matches. Germline lookup yields CDR1 SGHVS and CDR2 FQNEAQ. The CDR3 sequence is 15 residues long.

This clonotype was picked up a small number of times. V gene TRBV12-3 or TRBV12-4 combines with J gene TRBJ1-3, with D uncertain. V lost 3 bases, J lost 2 bases, and 17 bases lay in between. The CDR3 contains 17 residues. Written as DNA, the CDR3 is TGTGCCAGCAGTTTGGCCCTTAAAGGCTGGACTGGAAACACCATATATTTT. This encodes CASSLALKGWTGNTIYF.

This clonotype was picked up many times. The CDR3 sequence: CASRESGWYEQYV. CDR3 DNA: TGTGCCAGCAGGGAATCAGGGTGGTACGAGCAGTACGTC. The gene calls are TRBV6-1 and TRBJ2-7; the D gene is possibly TRBD1 (5 bases). The CDR3 is 13 residues long. CDR1 and CDR2 from the germline V gene are MNHNS and SASEGT. Deletions cut 6 bases from V and 4 bases from J, with 13 bases between.

The genes are TRBV4-1 and TRBJ1-4; D unclear. Trimming took 1 base from V and 5 from J, leaving 5 bases between them. The CDR3 covers 13 residues. Germline CDR1 and CDR2: MGHRA and YSYEKL. CDR3 protein: CASSQVGNEKLFF. CDR3 nucleotides: TGCGCCAGCAGCCAAGTTGGGAATGAAAAACTGTTTTTT.

In this sample, this clonotype turned up many times. The chain couples TRBV6-1 to TRBJ1-1, with 7 bases fitting TRBD1. The CDR3 is made up of 13 amino acids. Germline CDR1 and CDR2: MNHNS and SASEGT. V was clipped by 6 bases and J by 4 bases; unmatched bases: 5. The CDR3 region has the DNA TGTGCCAGCAGACTTCAGGGGGTCACTGAAGCTTTCTTT. Its translation is CASRLQGVTEAFF.

This clonotype has just a few counts. The chain employs TRBV7-6 and TRBJ2-2; D call uncertain. The V end was cut by 1 base, the J end by 5 bases, with 11 bases between. The germline V gene has CDR1 SGHVS and CDR2 FNYEAQ. CDR3 length: 15 residues. The CDR3 DNA sequence: TGTGCCAGCAGCTTAGGACCAAACCCTACCGGGGAGCTGTTTTTT. This encodes CASSLGPNPTGELFF.

This clonotype was counted ten times or more. The genes are TRBV29-1 and TRBJ2-1, with D perhaps TRBD1 (6 bases). This CDR3 spans 15 amino acids. Deletions cut 7 bases from V and 0 bases from J, with 16 bases between. Germline CDR1 SQVTM, CDR2 ANQGSEA. CDR3: CSAPSDSFSYNEQFF. CDR3 nucleotides: TGCAGCGCCCCCTCGGACAGCTTCTCCTACAATGAGCAGTTCTTC.

This clonotype was seen repeatedly, ten times or more. The chain employs TRBV12-5 and TRBJ2-3, with 7 nucleotides matching TRBD1. CDR1 LGHNT and CDR2 FRNRAP come from the germline V gene. Trimming cost V 5 bases and J 2 bases; bases outside gene matches: 10. The CDR3 is made up of 16 amino acids. CDR3 residues: CASGTPHRGPTDTQYF. CDR3 sequence (DNA): TGTGCTAGTGGTACCCCACACAGGGGACCCACAGATACGCAGTATTTT.

This clonotype was seen ten or more times. The chain combines TRBV29-1 with TRBJ2-1; 10 nucleotides match TRBD2. Losses at the gene ends were 2 bases for V and 7 bases for J; bases not matched to a gene: 11. The V gene's germline CDR1 is SQVTM and CDR2 ANQGSEA. The CDR3 consists of 16 residues. In DNA, the CDR3 is TGCAGCGTTGAACAGGGCCTAGCGGGAGTAGAGAATGAGCAGTTCTTC. It translates to CSVEQGLAGVENEQFF.

This clonotype occurred a few times. V usage is TRBV5-1 and J usage is TRBJ1-1, with a possible D match to TRBD1 (5 bases). The V and J ends lost 1 base and 0 bases respectively, with 13 bases between them. There are 16 residues in the CDR3. CDR1 is SGHRS and CDR2 is YFSETQ in the germline V gene. For the CDR3, the DNA is TGCGCCAGCAGCTTGTTCATACGACAGATGAACACTGAAGCTTTCTTT. It encodes CASSLFIRQMNTEAFF. The variable domain in full, with the rest retrieved from reference TRBV5-1 and TRBJ1-1, is KAGVTQTPRYLIKTRGQQVTLSCSPISGHRSVSWYQQTPGQGLQFLFEYFSETQRNKGNFPGRFSGRQFSNSRSEMNVSTLELGDSALYLCASSLFIRQMNTEAFFGQGTRLTVV.

This clonotype was recorded at least ten times. This chain uses TRBV13 with TRBJ2-7, with 8 nucleotides matching TRBD1. Germline values: CDR1 PRHDT, CDR2 FYEKMQ (reference sequence). With 4 bases clipped from V and 4 bases from J, the junction kept 6 bases outside the gene matches. The CDR3 loop spans 14 amino acids. CDR3 sequence: CASSSGQDLYEQYF. CDR3 DNA: TGTGCCAGCAGCTCGGGACAGGATCTTTACGAGCAGTACTTC.

This clonotype was detected a few times. The rearrangement joins TRBV5-1 to TRBJ1-5; D unresolved. Trimming cost V 0 bases and J 1 base, with 8 bases left between them. In germline, CDR1 is SGHRS, CDR2 YFSETQ. The CDR3 covers 15 residues. The CDR3 sequence: CASSLGPDSNQPQHF. The CDR3 nucleotides are TGCGCCAGCAGCTTGGGGCCCGACAGCAATCAGCCCCAGCATTTT.

This clonotype was detected many times. This sequence joins TRBV18 and TRBJ2-6; maybe TRBD1 (5 bases). CDR1 and CDR2 (germline): KGHSH, LQKENI. This CDR3 spans 16 amino acids. The V end was cut by 4 bases, the J end by 2 bases, with 12 bases between. CDR3 nucleotides: TGTGCCAGCTCACAACAGGACCTTCCTGGGGCCAACGTCCTGACTTTC. This codes for CASSQQDLPGANVLTF. Based on the CDR3 plus reference TRBV18 and TRBJ2-6, the full variable domain is NAGVMQNPRHLVRRRGQEARLRCSPMKGHSHVYWYRQLPEEGLKFMVYLQKENIIDESGMPKERFSAEFPKEGPSILRIQQVVRGDSAAYFCASSQQDLPGANVLTFGAGSRLTVL.

This clonotype was picked up many times. The chain recombines TRBV9 with TRBJ2-7; D could derive from TRBD1 or TRBD2 (5 bases each). The CDR3 is 13 amino acids. Trimming stripped 4 bases from V and 2 bases from J, with 10 bases between. Germline CDR1 is SGDLS and CDR2 is YYNGEE. In DNA, the CDR3 is TGTGCCAGCAGCACTAGGGGTACCTACGAGCAGTACTTC. Protein product: CASSTRGTYEQYF.

The genes are TRBV7-2 and TRBJ1-6; D gene ambiguous. The CDR3 runs 14 residues. The ends were cut back, 1 base at V and 9 bases at J, with 10 bases in the middle. Germline CDR1 is SGHTA and CDR2 is FQGNSA. This CDR3 reads CASSLVRGISPLHF. CDR3 nucleotide sequence: TGTGCCAGCAGCTTAGTTAGAGGCATTTCACCCCTCCACTTT.

The chain has TRBV2 and TRBJ2-2; possible D gene TRBD2, 6 bases. There are 14 residues in the CDR3. The germline gives CDR1 SNHLY, CDR2 FYNNEI. V was shortened by 9 bases and J by 4 bases, with 15 bases between the two germline ends. This CDR3 reads CARDLAVGTGELFF. Here the CDR3 DNA reads TGTGCCAGGGACTTAGCGGTCGGCACCGGGGAGCTGTTTTTT.

This chain uses TRBV11-2 with TRBJ2-4; TRBD2 matches 7 bases. With V trimmed by 1 base and J by 0 bases, 12 bases remained unmatched. Looked up from germline, CDR1 is SGHAT and CDR2 is FQNNGV. The CDR3 is made up of 19 amino acids. DNA of the CDR3: TGTGCCAGCAGCTTAGGAGCGGGGCCTATTTGGGTAGCCAAAAACATTCAGTACTTC. It codes for CASSLGAGPIWVAKNIQYF.